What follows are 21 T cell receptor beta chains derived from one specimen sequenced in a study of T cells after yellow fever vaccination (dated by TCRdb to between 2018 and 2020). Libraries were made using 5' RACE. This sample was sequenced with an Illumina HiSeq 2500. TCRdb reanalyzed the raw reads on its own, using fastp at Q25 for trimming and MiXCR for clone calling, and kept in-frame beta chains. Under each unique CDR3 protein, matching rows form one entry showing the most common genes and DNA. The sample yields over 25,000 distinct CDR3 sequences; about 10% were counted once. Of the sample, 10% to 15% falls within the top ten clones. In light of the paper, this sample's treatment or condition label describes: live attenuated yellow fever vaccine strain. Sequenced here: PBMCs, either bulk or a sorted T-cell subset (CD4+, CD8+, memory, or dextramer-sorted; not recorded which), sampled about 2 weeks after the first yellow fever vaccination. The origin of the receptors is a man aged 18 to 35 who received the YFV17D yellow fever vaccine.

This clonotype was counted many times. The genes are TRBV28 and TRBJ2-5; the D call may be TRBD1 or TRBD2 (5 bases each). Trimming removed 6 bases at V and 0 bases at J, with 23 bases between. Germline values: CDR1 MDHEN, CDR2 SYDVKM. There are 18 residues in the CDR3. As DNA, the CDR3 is TGTGCCAGCAGACCCGCCGGGTGGCAGGGACCCTACCAAGAGACCCAGTACTTC. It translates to CASRPAGWQGPYQETQYF.

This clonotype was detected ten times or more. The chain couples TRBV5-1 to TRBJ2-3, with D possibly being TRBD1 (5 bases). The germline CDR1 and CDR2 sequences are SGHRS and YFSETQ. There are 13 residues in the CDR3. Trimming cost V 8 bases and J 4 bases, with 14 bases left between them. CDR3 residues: CASSTQGADTQYF. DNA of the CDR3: TGCGCCAGTTCTACGCAGGGTGCAGATACGCAGTATTTT.

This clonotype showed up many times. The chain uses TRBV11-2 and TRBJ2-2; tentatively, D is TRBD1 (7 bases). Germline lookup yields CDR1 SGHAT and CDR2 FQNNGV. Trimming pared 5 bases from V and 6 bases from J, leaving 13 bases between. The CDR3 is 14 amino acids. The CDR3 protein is CASSQGGMSGELFF. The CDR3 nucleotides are TGTGCCAGCAGCCAGGGGGGTATGTCCGGGGAGCTGTTTTTT.

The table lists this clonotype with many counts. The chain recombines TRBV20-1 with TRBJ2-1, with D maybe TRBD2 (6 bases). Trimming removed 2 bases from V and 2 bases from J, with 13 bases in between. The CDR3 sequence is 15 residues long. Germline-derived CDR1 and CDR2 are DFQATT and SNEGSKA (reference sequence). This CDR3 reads CSARPPGVAYNEQFF. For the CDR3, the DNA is TGCAGTGCTAGACCCCCGGGGGTTGCCTACAATGAGCAGTTCTTC.

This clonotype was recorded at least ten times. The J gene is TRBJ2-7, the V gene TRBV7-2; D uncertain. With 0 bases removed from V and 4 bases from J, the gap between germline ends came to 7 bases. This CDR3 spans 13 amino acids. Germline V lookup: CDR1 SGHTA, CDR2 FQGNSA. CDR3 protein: CASSLAKGYEQYV. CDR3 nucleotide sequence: TGTGCCAGCAGCTTAGCGAAAGGATACGAGCAGTACGTC.

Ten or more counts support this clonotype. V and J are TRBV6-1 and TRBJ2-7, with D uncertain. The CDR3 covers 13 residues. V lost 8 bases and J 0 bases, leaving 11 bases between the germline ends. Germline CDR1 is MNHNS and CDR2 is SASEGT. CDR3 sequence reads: CASGSPNSYEQYV. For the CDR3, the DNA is TGTGCCAGCGGTAGTCCAAACTCCTACGAGCAGTACGTC.

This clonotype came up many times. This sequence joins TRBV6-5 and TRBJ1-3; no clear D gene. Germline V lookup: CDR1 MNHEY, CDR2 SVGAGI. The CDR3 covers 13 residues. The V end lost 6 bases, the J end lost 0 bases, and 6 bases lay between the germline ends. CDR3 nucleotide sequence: TGTGCCAGCAGGACACCCTCTGGAAACACCATATATTTT. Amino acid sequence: CASRTPSGNTIYF.

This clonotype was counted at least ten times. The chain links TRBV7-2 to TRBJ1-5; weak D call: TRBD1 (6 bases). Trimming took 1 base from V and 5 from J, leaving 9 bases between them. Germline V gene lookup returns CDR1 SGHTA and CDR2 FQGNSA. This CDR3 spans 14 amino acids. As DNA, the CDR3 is TGTGCCAGCAGCTTAGTTGAGGGGGATCAGCCCCAGCATTTT. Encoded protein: CASSLVEGDQPQHF.

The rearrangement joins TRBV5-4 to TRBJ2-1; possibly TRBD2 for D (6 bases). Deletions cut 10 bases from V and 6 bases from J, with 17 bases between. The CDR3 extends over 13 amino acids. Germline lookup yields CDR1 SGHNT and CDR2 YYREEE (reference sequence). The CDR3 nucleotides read TGTGCCGTAGCGGAAGGGGATGGCAATGAGCAGTTCTTC. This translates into CAVAEGDGNEQFF.

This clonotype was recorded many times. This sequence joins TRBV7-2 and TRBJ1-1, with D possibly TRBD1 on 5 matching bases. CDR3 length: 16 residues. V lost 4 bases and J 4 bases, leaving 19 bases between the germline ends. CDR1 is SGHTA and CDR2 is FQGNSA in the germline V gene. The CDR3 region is CASSYDGRGSGTEAFF. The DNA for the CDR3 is TGTGCCAGCAGCTATGACGGACGGGGGAGCGGCACTGAAGCTTTCTTT.

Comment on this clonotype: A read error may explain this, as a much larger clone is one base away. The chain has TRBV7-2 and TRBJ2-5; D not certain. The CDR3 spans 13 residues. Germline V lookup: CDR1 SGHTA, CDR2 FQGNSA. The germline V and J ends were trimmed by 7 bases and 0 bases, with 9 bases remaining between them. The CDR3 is CASTSGHQETQYF. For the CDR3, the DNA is TGTGCCAGCACTTCCGGGCACCAAGAGACCCAGTACTTC.

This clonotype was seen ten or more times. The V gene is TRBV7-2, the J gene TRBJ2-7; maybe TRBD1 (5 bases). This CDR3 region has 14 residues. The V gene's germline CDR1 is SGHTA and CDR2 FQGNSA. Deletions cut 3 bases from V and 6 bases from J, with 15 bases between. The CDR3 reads CASSFSRAVGEQYF. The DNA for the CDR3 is TGTGCCAGCAGCTTCAGCAGGGCAGTCGGCGAGCAGTACTTC.

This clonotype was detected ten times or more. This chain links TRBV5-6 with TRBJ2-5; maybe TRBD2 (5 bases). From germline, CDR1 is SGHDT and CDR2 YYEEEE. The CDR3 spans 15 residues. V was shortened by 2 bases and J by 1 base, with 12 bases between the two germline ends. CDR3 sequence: CASSFREQIQETQYF. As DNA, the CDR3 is TGTGCCAGCAGCTTCCGGGAACAGATCCAAGAGACCCAGTACTTC. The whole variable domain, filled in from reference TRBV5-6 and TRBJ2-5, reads DAGVTQSPTHLIKTRGQQVTLRCSPKSGHDTVSWYQQALGQGPQFIFQYYEEEERQRGNFPDRFSGHQFPNYSSELNVNALLLGDSALYLCASSFREQIQETQYFGPGTRLLVL.

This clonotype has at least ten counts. The DNA of the CDR3 is TGTGCCTGGAGCGCAACGTCCGCAACCAATGAGCAGTTCTTC. It is translated as CAWSATSATNEQFF. J is TRBJ2-1 and V is TRBV30; D not certain. There are 14 residues in the CDR3. The germline V and J ends were trimmed by 3 bases and 6 bases, with 15 bases remaining between them. Germline CDR1 GTSNPN, CDR2 SVGIG (reference sequence).

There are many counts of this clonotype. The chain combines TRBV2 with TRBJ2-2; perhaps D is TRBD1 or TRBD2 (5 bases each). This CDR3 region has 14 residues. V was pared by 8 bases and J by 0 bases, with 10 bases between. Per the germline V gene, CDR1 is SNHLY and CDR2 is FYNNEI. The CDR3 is CASRRGANTGELFF. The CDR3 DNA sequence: TGTGCCAGCCGGCGAGGGGCGAACACCGGGGAGCTGTTTTTT. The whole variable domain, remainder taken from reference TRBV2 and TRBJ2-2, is EPEVTQTPSHQVTQMGQEVILRCVPISNHLYFYWYRQILGQKVEFLVSFYNNEISEKSEIFDDQFSVERPDGSNFTLKIRSTKLEDSAMYFCASRRGANTGELFFGEGSRLTVL.

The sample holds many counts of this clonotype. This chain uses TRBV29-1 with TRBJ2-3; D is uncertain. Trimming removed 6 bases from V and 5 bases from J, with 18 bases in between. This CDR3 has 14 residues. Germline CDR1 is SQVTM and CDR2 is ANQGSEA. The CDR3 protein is CSVALSVDGDTQYF. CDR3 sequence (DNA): TGCAGCGTCGCCCTCTCTGTGGACGGAGATACGCAGTATTTT.

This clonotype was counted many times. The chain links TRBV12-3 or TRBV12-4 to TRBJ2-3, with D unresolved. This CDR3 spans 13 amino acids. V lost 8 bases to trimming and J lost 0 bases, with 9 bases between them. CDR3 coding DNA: TGTGCCAGCCGAACCTCTAGCACAGATACGCAGTATTTT. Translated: CASRTSSTDTQYF.

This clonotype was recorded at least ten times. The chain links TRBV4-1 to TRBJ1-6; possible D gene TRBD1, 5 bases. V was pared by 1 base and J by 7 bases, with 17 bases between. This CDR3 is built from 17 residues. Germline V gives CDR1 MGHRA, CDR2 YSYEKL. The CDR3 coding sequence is TGCGCCAGCAGCCAAGCTAGATTAGGGGCGGGAAATTCACCCCTCCACTTT. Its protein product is CASSQARLGAGNSPLHF.

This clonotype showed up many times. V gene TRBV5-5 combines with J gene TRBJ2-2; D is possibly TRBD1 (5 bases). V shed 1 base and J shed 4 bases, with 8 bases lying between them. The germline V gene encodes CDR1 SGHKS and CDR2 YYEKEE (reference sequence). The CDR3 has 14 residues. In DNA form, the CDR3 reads TGTGCCAGCAGCTTGCAGGGCCTCACCGGGGAGCTGTTTTTT. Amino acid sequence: CASSLQGLTGELFF. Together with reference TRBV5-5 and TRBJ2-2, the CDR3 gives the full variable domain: DAGVTQSPTHLIKTRGQQVTLRCSPISGHKSVSWYQQVLGQGPQFIFQYYEKEERGRGNFPDRFSARQFPNYSSELNVNALLLGDSALYLCASSLQGLTGELFFGEGSRLTVL.

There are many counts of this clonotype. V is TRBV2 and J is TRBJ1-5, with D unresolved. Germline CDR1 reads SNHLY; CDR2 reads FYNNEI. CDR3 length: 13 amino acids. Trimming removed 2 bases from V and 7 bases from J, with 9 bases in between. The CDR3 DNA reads TGTGCCAGCAGTGAATCTACGGTGCAGCCCCAGCATTTT. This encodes CASSESTVQPQHF.

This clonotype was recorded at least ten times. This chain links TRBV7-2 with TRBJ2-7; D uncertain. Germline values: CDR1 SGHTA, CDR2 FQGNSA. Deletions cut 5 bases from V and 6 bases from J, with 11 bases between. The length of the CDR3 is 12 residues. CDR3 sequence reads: CASSLTTSEQYF. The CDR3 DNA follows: TGTGCCAGCAGCCTAACGACCTCCGAGCAGTACTTC.